The 25 T cell receptor beta chains below were found in one sample sequenced in a study of tumor-infiltrating lymphocytes in primary liver carcinoma. Unsorted bulk tissue of about 17-32 mg yielded co-extracted RNA and DNA. TCR beta cDNA was prepared out of 450 to 500 ng total RNA by means of a constant-region primer. Modified slightly, ARM-PCR produced TCR beta libraries over three nested multiplex PCR rounds. It was with TRBV1-TRBV30 forward primers and a C-beta reverse primer that the first two PCR rounds were run, at approximately 9 cycles each. From the multiplex PCR reads, TCRdb called clonotypes with MiXCR, one entry per CDR3 protein. The data show about 120,000 distinct CDR3 sequences, with around two thirds seen just once and roughly 7.3% held by the top ten. The sequenced material came from tumor-adjacent normal liver tissue. These receptors were taken from a woman aged 55-69 years with primary liver carcinoma and hepatitis B virus infection.

This clonotype was seen at least ten times. The chain has TRBV4-2 and TRBJ2-1; D gene ambiguous. V gave up 1 base and J gave up 5 bases, with 18 bases separating them. The CDR3 sequence is 17 residues long. Germline CDR1 LGHNA, CDR2 YNFKEQ. The DNA for the CDR3 is TGTGCCAGCAGCCAAGCCCCCTCTGGTAAGGGTAACAATGAGCAGTTCTTC. It yields the protein CASSQAPSGKGNNEQFF.

A note on this clonotype: A much larger clone sits a single nucleotide away, making a read error possible. The CDR3 nucleotides read TGTGCCTGGAGTGGCGGAACCTACGATGAGCAGTTCTTC. Encoded protein: CAWSGGTYDEQFF. This chain connects TRBV30 to TRBJ2-1; D remains ambiguous. Germline V gene sequence: CDR1 GTSNPN, CDR2 SVGIG (reference sequence). This CDR3 region has 13 residues.

Turning to this clonotype: Relative to the germline gene, one junction end is altered; a read error may explain this. V and J are TRBV7-8 and TRBJ1-4; no clear D. Germline-derived CDR1 and CDR2 are SGHVS and FQNEAQ. The CDR3 length is 13 residues. The CDR3 reads CVSSLDKVEKLFF. Here the CDR3 DNA reads TGTGTCAGCAGCTTAGACAAGGTTGAAAAACTGTTTTTT.

This clonotype came up a few times. One base away lies a much larger clone, so this may be a sequencing read error. V is TRBV7-9 and J is TRBJ2-2; D unresolved. Germline CDR1 is SEHNR and CDR2 is FQNEAQ (reference sequence). The CDR3 runs to 16 residues. Trimming removed 3 bases from V and 6 bases from J, with 17 bases in between. CDR3: CASSFPGLTGAGELFF. CDR3 nucleotide sequence: TGTGCCAGCAGCTTTCCCGGGCTAACGGGCGCCGGGGAGCTGTTTTTT.

This rearrangement joins TRBV11-2 to TRBJ2-1; TRBD1 aligns across 9 bases. V was pared by 2 bases and J by 9 bases, with 14 bases of the junction left unmatched. The CDR3 loop spans 17 amino acids. Per germline, CDR1 SGHAT and CDR2 FQNNGV. DNA for the CDR3: TGTGCCAGCAGCTTAACCCCCGGACAGGGGTATAGGGGTGAGCAGTTCTTC. Translated, it gives CASSLTPGQGYRGEQFF.

About this clonotype: This may stem from a read error, because a much larger clone lies one nucleotide away. This chain links TRBV24-1 with TRBJ2-1; a weak D match, TRBD2 (6 bases). Trimming removed 6 bases at V and 0 bases at J, with 14 bases between. The length of the CDR3 is 16 residues. The V gene's germline CDR1 is KGHDR and CDR2 SFDVKD. The DNA for the CDR3 is TGTGCCACCAGTAATTCCAGGACTACCTCCTACAATGAGCAGTTCTTC. As protein: CATSNSRTTSYNEQFF.

Comment on this clonotype: This sequence may be a read error, since a much larger clone differs from it by one base. This chain uses TRBV5-4 with TRBJ2-7, with 7 bases fitting TRBD2. The CDR3 has 15 amino acids. Germline V gives CDR1 SGHNT, CDR2 YYREEE (reference sequence). The CDR3 nucleotides read TGTGCCAGCAGCTCTACCGGGACTAAGACCTACGAGCGGTACTTC. As protein: CASSSTGTKTYERYF.

This chain uses TRBV15 with TRBJ2-7, with 8 nucleotides matching TRBD1. Per germline, CDR1 LNHNV and CDR2 YYDKDF (reference sequence). Trimming took 6 bases from V and 3 from J; bases not matched to a gene: 4. The CDR3 covers 13 residues. Here the CDR3 reads CATSEDRDYEQYF. CDR3 in DNA: TGTGCCACCAGTGAGGACAGGGACTACGAGCAGTACTTC.

This clonotype was counted at least ten times. The gene calls are TRBV10-3 and TRBJ2-5; 8 nucleotides line up with TRBD1. Germline V gene sequence: CDR1 ENHRY, CDR2 SYGVKD. The CDR3 runs 15 residues. The junction had 11 bases not matched to a gene; V was cut back by 6 bases and J by 5 bases. CDR3 nucleotides: TGTGCCATCAGCGAACGATCAGGGGGCGCGGAGACCCAGTACTTC. Translation gives CAISERSGGAETQYF.

This clonotype is termed medium-sized. The chain joins TRBV11-2 to TRBJ2-5, with D possibly matching TRBD2 (5 bases). This CDR3 is 16 amino acids long. V lost 5 bases, J lost 5 bases, and 21 bases lay in between. Germline-derived CDR1 and CDR2 are SGHAT and FQNNGV. The CDR3 is CASSPPTGGLRETQYF. The CDR3 nucleotides are TGTGCCAGCAGCCCCCCCACCGGAGGCTTGCGGGAGACCCAGTACTTC.

The table lists this clonotype with many counts. The chain couples TRBV5-1 to TRBJ2-7; the D is unclear. Germline assignment: CDR1 SGHRS and CDR2 YFSETQ. CDR3 size: 13 residues. V lost 2 bases to trimming and J lost 0 bases, with 6 bases between them. This CDR3 reads CASSFTGSYEQYF. CDR3 bases: TGCGCCAGCAGCTTCACTGGCTCCTACGAGCAGTACTTC.

As regards this clonotype: It may be a read error: a sequence one base away is much more abundant. The chain employs TRBV29-1 and TRBJ2-2, with TRBD1 identical over 7 bases. The CDR3 is 16 amino acids. Per germline, CDR1 SQVTM and CDR2 ANQGSEA. CDR3 DNA sequence: TGCAGCGCTACGGATCCGGGACAGAGGAACACCCGGGAGCTGTTTTTT. This codes for CSATDPGQRNTRELFF.

Worth noting for this clonotype: At one end the junction does not follow the germline gene, possibly because of a read error. The V and J genes are TRBV29-1 and TRBJ2-3, with D possibly TRBD2 on 5 matching bases. The CDR3 has 13 residues. CDR1 SQVTM and CDR2 ANQGSEA come from the germline V gene. DNA for the CDR3: TGCAGCGTGGGAGTAGAGGTAGGAGATACGCATTATTTT. Residues: CSVGVEVGDTHYF.

Concerning this clonotype: The germline gene is not matched at one end of the junction; a read error may be the cause. This chain connects TRBV9 to TRBJ1-2, with D maybe TRBD1 (5 bases). This CDR3 contains 15 residues. Per germline, CDR1 SGDLS and CDR2 YYNGEE. CDR3 protein: CASSVDSQGDYGYSF. The CDR3 DNA is TGTGCCAGCAGCGTAGATAGTCAGGGCGACTATGGCTACAGCTTC.

There are many counts of this clonotype. The V and J genes are TRBV14 and TRBJ1-1; D is unresolved. The CDR3 runs 15 residues. Trimming cost V 3 bases and J 1 base, with 12 bases left between them. The germline V gene has CDR1 SGHDN and CDR2 FVKESK. This CDR3 is CASSHKLRRNTEAFF. The CDR3 nucleotides read TGTGCCAGCAGCCACAAGCTTAGGAGGAACACTGAAGCTTTCTTT.

The J gene is TRBJ2-1, the V gene TRBV10-3; tentative D call: TRBD2 (5 bases). The CDR3 totals 16 residues. Trimming cost V 2 bases and J 0 bases, with 11 bases left between them. Germline V gene data show CDR1 as ENHRY and CDR2 as SYGVKD. The CDR3 sequence is CAISEPSGSSYNEQFF. The DNA of the CDR3 is TGTGCCATCAGTGAGCCCTCTGGGAGCTCCTACAATGAGCAGTTCTTC.

This clonotype was counted a few times. This rearrangement joins TRBV7-9 to TRBJ1-2, with TRBD1 as a possible D gene (6 bases). The CDR3 is 13 amino acids. CDR1 SEHNR and CDR2 FQNEAQ come from the germline V gene (reference sequence). Trimming left V 2 bases short and J 8 bases short, with 12 bases between. The CDR3 reads CASSLRDTRGYTF. Written as DNA, the CDR3 is TGTGCCAGCAGCTTAAGGGACACAAGGGGCTACACCTTC.

The rearrangement links TRBV10-3 to TRBJ1-4; 7 bases map to TRBD1. This CDR3 is built from 14 residues. Germline CDR1 ENHRY, CDR2 SYGVKD. The CDR3 loop is CVISRTGTNEKLFF. CDR3 nucleotide sequence: TGTGTCATTAGCCGGACAGGAACTAATGAAAAACTGTTTTTT.

V gene TRBV4-1 combines with J gene TRBJ2-7; 7 bases map to TRBD2. This CDR3 comprises 14 residues. With 4 bases clipped from V and 3 bases from J, the junction kept 6 bases outside the gene matches. Germline V gene sequence: CDR1 MGHRA, CDR2 YSYEKL. DNA of the CDR3: TGCGCCAGCAGCCCCCTGGGGAGGGTCTACGAGCAGTACTTC. This encodes CASSPLGRVYEQYF.

A remark on this clonotype: One end of the junction fails to match germline, which may point to a read error. The V call is TRBV29-1, the J call TRBJ2-7; D gene ambiguous. The CDR3 covers 11 residues. Per the germline V gene, CDR1 is SQVTM and CDR2 is ANQGSEA. In DNA, the CDR3 is TGCAGCATTGGGCGGTTGGACGAGCAGTATTTC. Amino acid sequence: CSIGRLDEQYF.

This clonotype was observed a handful of times. The gene calls are TRBV21-1 and TRBJ2-3; whether TRBD2, the table's D call, matches the DNA was not checked. TRBV21-1 is termed a pseudogene. This CDR3 has 16 residues. The CDR3 loop is CASSGRGTSEGDTQYF. Written as DNA, the CDR3 is TGTGCCAGCAGCGGACGCGGGACTAGCGAAGGAGATACGCAGTATTTT.

This sequence joins TRBV5-1 and TRBJ2-2; D perhaps matches TRBD1 (8 bases). The germline V gene has CDR1 SGHRS and CDR2 YFSETQ. V gave up 4 bases and J gave up 1 base, with 23 bases separating them. The length of the CDR3 is 19 residues. The DNA for the CDR3 is TGCGCCAGCAGCCTCCTAATTTTGCGGGGGACAGGGAACACCGGGGAGCTGTTTTTT. This translates into CASSLLILRGTGNTGELFF.

This chain joins TRBV28 and TRBJ1-1; D ambiguous. Germline-derived CDR1 and CDR2 are MDHEN and SYDVKM. This CDR3 is 12 amino acids long. This CDR3 reads CGSSLDHTEAFF. CDR3 bases: TGTGGCAGTAGTTTAGATCACACTGAAGCTTTCTTT.

Ten or more counts support this clonotype. This rearrangement joins TRBV12-3 or TRBV12-4 to TRBJ1-5; TRBD1 matches at 10 bases. This CDR3 region has 15 residues. J gave up 2 bases and V 6 bases, and 4 bases lay outside the gene matches. CDR3 DNA sequence: TGTGCCAGCAGCCAGACAGGGGGCCGCAATCAGCCCCAGCATTTT. Protein sequence: CASSQTGGRNQPQHF.

On this clonotype itself: This may be a read error, as it is one base from a much larger clone. The gene calls are TRBV6-1 and TRBJ2-7; unclear D gene. This CDR3 contains 15 residues. Per germline, CDR1 MNHNS and CDR2 SASEGT. The CDR3 loop reads CASGELWQDHNEQYF. In DNA form, the CDR3 reads TGTGCCAGCGGTGAATTGTGGCAGGACCACAACGAGCAGTACTTC.